This entry is about one TCR beta chain. What it binds is unknown. Its ends do not fully match the called genes, so a read error is possible. PCR used 60 Vbeta primers and 13 Jbeta primers. Profiled with immunoSEQ multiplex PCR; TCRdb holds only in-frame clones, not every one. The sample has about 110,000 clones, over 60% seen once. This sample was included in a study of cytomegalovirus exposure and HLA in healthy donors. General observations from the study: A few CMV-associated chains were confirmed in vitro to be specific for CMV antigens.

The germline CDR1 and CDR2 sequences are SEHNR and FQNEAQ (reference sequence). The CDR3 is made up of 14 amino acids. Sequencing was performed on PBMCs. This sequence was found in a man in his thirties or forties in good health and CMV-seropositive. The chain combines TRBV7-9 with TRBJ1-6; 7 positions match TRBD1. CDR3 in DNA: TGTTCCAGCAGCCTAACAGGGGAAACTTCACCCCTCCACTTT. It translates to CSSSLTGETSPLHF.